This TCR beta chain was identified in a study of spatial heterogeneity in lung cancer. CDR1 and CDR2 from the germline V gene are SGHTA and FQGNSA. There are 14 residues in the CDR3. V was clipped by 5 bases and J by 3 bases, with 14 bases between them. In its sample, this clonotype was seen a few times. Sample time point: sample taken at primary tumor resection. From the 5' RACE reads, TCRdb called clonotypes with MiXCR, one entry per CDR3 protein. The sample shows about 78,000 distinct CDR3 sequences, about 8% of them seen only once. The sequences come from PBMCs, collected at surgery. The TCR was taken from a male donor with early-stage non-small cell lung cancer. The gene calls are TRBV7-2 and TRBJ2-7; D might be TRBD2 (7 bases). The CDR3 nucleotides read TGTGCCAGCAGCCTGGGGGGGGCGCACTACGAGCAGTACTTC. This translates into CASSLGGAHYEQYF.